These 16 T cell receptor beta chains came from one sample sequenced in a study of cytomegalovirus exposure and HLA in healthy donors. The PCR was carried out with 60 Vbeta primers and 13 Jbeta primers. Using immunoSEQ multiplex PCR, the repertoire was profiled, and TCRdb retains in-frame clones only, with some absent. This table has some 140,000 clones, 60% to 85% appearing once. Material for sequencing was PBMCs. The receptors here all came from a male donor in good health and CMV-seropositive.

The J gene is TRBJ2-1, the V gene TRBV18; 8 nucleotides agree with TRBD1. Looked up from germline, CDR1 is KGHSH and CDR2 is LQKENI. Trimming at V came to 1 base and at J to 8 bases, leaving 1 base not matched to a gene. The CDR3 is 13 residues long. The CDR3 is CASSPQDRDEQFF. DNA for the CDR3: TGTGCCAGCTCACCACAGGACAGGGATGAGCAGTTCTTC.

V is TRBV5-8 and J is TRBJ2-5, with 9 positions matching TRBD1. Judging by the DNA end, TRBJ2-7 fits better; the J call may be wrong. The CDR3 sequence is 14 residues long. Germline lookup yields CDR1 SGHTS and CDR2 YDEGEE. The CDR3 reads CASSTRDRALEQYF. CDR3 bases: TGTGCCAGCAGCACCCGGGACAGGGCTCTCGAGCAGTACTTC.

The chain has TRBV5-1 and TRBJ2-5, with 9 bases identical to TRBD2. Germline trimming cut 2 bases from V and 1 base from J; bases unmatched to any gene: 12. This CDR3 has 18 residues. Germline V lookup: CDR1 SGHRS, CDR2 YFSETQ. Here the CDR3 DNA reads TGCGCCAGCAGCTTAAGCCTAGCGGGGCCGTATTCCCAAGAGACCCAGTACTTC. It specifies CASSLSLAGPYSQETQYF. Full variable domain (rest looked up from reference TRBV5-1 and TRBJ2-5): KAGVTQTPRYLIKTRGQQVTLSCSPISGHRSVSWYQQTPGQGLQFLFEYFSETQRNKGNFPGRFSGRQFSNSRSEMNVSTLELGDSALYLCASSLSLAGPYSQETQYFGPGTRLLVL.

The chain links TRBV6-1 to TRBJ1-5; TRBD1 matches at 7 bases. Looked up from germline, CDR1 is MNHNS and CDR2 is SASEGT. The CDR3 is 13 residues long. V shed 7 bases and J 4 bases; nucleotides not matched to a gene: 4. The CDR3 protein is CASTETGNQPQHF. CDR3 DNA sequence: TGTGCCAGCACAGAGACAGGGAATCAGCCCCAGCATTTT.

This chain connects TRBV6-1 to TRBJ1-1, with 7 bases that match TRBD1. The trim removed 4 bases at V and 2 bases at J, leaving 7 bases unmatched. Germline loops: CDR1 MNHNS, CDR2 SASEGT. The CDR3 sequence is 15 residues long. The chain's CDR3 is CASSGGTAGNTEAFF. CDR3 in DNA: TGTGCCAGCAGTGGAGGGACAGCCGGTAACACTGAAGCTTTCTTT.

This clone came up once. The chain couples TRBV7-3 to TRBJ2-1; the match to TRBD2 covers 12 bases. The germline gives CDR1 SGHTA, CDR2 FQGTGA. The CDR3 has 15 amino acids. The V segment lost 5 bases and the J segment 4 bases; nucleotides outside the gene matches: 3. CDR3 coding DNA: TGTGCCAGCAGCCCCGGACTAGCGGGATACAATGAGCAGTTCTTC. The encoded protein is CASSPGLAGYNEQFF.

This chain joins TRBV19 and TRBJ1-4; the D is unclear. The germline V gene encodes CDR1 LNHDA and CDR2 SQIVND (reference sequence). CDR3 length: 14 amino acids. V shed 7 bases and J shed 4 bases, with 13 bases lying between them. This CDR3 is CASNLGSYNEKLFF. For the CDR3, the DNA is TGTGCCAGTAATTTGGGGAGTTATAATGAAAAACTGTTTTTT.

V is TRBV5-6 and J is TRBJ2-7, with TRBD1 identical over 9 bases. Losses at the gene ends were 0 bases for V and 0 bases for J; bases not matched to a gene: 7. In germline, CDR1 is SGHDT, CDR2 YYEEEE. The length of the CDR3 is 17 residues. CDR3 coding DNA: TGTGCCAGCAGCTTGGCCCCGACAGGGGGATTCTCCTACGAGCAGTACTTC. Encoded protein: CASSLAPTGGFSYEQYF. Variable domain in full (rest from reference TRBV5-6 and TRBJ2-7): DAGVTQSPTHLIKTRGQQVTLRCSPKSGHDTVSWYQQALGQGPQFIFQYYEEEERQRGNFPDRFSGHQFPNYSSELNVNALLLGDSALYLCASSLAPTGGFSYEQYFGPGTRLTVT.

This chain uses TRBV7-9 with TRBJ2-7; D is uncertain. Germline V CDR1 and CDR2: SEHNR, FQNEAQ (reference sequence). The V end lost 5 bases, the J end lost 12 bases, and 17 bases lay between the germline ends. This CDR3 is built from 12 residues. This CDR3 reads CASSRSTGIGYF. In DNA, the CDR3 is TGTGCCAGCAGCCGATCCACGGGTATCGGGTACTTC.

The chain's CDR3 is CASRSMWSSYEQYF. The CDR3 DNA reads as TGTGCCAGCCGATCTATGTGGAGTTCCTACGAGCAGTACTTC. V is TRBV27 and J is TRBJ2-7; no firm D call. The CDR3 totals 14 residues. In germline, CDR1 is MNHEY, CDR2 SMNVEV (reference sequence). The ends were cut back, 8 bases at V and 1 base at J, with 15 bases in the middle.

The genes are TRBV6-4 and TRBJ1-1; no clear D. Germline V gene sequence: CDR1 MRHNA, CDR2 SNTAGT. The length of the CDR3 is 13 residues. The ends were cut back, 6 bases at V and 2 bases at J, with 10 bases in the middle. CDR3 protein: CASRTTPNTEAFF. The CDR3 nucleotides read TGTGCCAGCAGAACCACACCAAACACTGAAGCTTTCTTT.

CDR3 coding DNA: TGCGCCAGCAGCCAAAGGGCCTGGAATGCGGGGGGCACAGATACGCAGTATTTT. As protein: CASSQRAWNAGGTDTQYF. The genes are TRBV4-1 and TRBJ2-3; 7 bases match TRBD2. V lost 2 bases, J lost 1 base, and 12 bases stayed unmatched. Germline values: CDR1 MGHRA, CDR2 YSYEKL. The length of the CDR3 is 18 residues.

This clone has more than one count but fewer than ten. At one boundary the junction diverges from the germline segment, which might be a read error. DNA of the CDR3: TGTTCCAGCAGCCCCCGGGACAGAGCCAACTATGGCTACACCTTC. Translating it yields CSSSPRDRANYGYTF. The chain has TRBV7-9 and TRBJ1-2; 7 bases agree with TRBD1. This CDR3 is built from 15 residues. The germline gives CDR1 SEHNR, CDR2 FQNEAQ (reference sequence).

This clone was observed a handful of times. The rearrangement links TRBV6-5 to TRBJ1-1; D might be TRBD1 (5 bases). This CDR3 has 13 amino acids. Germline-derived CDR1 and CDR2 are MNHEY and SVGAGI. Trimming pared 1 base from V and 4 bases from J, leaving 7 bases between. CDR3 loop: CASSYYRSTEAFF. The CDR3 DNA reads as TGTGCCAGCAGTTACTACAGGAGCACTGAAGCTTTCTTT.

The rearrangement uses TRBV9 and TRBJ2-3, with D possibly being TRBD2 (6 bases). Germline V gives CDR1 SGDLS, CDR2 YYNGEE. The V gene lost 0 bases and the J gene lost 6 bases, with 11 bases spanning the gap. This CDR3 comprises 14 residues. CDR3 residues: CASSVGGGSDTQYF. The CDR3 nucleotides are TGTGCCAGCAGCGTAGGTGGGGGGTCGGATACGCAGTATTTT.

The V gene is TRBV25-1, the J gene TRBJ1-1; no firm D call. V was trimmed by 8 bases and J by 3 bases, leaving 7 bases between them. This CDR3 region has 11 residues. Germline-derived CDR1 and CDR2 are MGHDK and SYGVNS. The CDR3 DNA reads TGTGCCAGCGATCGGGACACTGAAGCTTTCTTT. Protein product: CASDRDTEAFF.